A single sample gave rise to the 11 T cell receptor beta chains below, sequenced in a study of T cell responses to AZD1222 COVID-19 vaccine. Generated by immunoSEQ multiplex PCR, the TCRdb table keeps only in-frame clones and is missing some. This sample has 100,000 to 150,000 clones, with 80% to 90% found just once. This specimen was peripheral blood, taken on day 0 of AZD1222 vaccination. Every receptor here comes from an adult in good health.

The chain is built from TRBV29-1 and TRBJ2-5, with 7 bases aligning to TRBD2. Trimming removed 3 bases from V and 4 bases from J; junction bases left unmatched: 8. From germline, CDR1 is SQVTM and CDR2 ANQGSEA. The CDR3 runs to 14 residues. The CDR3 sequence is CSVELDSGLETQYF. Written as DNA, the CDR3 is TGCAGCGTTGAGTTGGATAGCGGGCTAGAGACCCAGTACTTC.

The rearrangement links TRBV6-5 to TRBJ1-1; D unresolved. V lost 6 bases to trimming and J lost 8 bases, with 16 bases between them. This CDR3 contains 13 residues. From germline, CDR1 is MNHEY and CDR2 SVGAGI. The CDR3 loop is CASRNRAPLEAFF. CDR3 nucleotide sequence: TGTGCCAGCAGGAACCGGGCCCCCCTAGAAGCTTTCTTT.

The chain joins TRBV3-1 (or the pseudogene TRBV3-2) to TRBJ2-5; D tentatively fits TRBD1 or TRBD2 (7 bases each). In germline, CDR1 is LGHDT, CDR2 YNNKEL (reference sequence). Trimming removed 5 bases at V and 4 bases at J, with 17 bases between. This CDR3 is built from 15 residues. Written as DNA, the CDR3 is TGTGCCAGCAGCTCAGGGGGGGAGGGCCGAGAGACCCAGTACTTC. Translating gives CASSSGGEGRETQYF.

V and J are TRBV12-3 or TRBV12-4 and TRBJ1-4, with D possibly TRBD1 on 6 matching bases. The V gene lost 6 bases and the J gene lost 8 bases, with 13 bases spanning the gap. There are 13 residues in the CDR3. Here the CDR3 reads CASSLTGLEKLFF. CDR3 nucleotides: TGTGCCAGCAGCCTGACAGGTTTGGAAAAACTGTTTTTT.

The chain links TRBV10-3 to TRBJ1-4; perhaps TRBD1 as D (5 bases). Trimming shortened V by 4 bases and J by 7 bases, and 13 bases separated the two germline ends. The germline V gene encodes CDR1 ENHRY and CDR2 SYGVKD. This CDR3 contains 14 residues. This chain's CDR3 is CAISGGSEGEKLFF. CDR3 DNA sequence: TGTGCCATCAGTGGGGGGAGCGAGGGTGAAAAACTGTTTTTT.

V usage is TRBV6-2 or TRBV6-3 and J usage is TRBJ2-2; TRBD1 or TRBD2 may be the D gene (5 bases each). Germline assignment: CDR1 MNHEY and CDR2 SVGEGT. This CDR3 spans 15 amino acids. V gave up 0 bases and J gave up 4 bases, with 9 bases separating them. The CDR3 protein is CASSYSGAPTGELFF. CDR3 DNA: TGTGCCAGCAGTTACTCCGGGGCGCCCACCGGGGAGCTGTTTTTT.

This chain connects TRBV5-1 to TRBJ2-7; 8 positions agree with TRBD2. Germline V CDR1 and CDR2: SGHRS, YFSETQ. The CDR3 extends over 14 amino acids. Trimming took 4 bases from V and 3 from J; bases not matched to a gene: 6. The chain's CDR3 is CASSAGTRNYEQYF. CDR3 coding DNA: TGCGCCAGCAGCGCGGGGACTAGGAACTACGAGCAGTACTTC.

V gene TRBV18 combines with J gene TRBJ2-1, with 7 bases aligning to TRBD2. The CDR3 runs to 13 residues. Trimming took 8 bases from V and 8 from J; bases not matched to a gene: 9. Germline CDR1 KGHSH, CDR2 LQKENI. CDR3 in DNA: TGTGCCAGCCGACTGCGGGAGACTGATGAGCAGTTCTTC. Its translation is CASRLRETDEQFF.

This chain connects TRBV3-1 (or the pseudogene TRBV3-2) to TRBJ2-1, with unresolved D. This CDR3 contains 17 residues. V lost 0 bases and J 0 bases, leaving 12 bases between the germline ends. Germline assignment: CDR1 LGHDT and CDR2 YNNKEL (reference sequence). CDR3 in amino acids: CASSQDSRVSSYNEQFF. CDR3 nucleotide sequence: TGTGCCAGCAGCCAAGACTCCCGGGTAAGCTCCTACAATGAGCAGTTCTTC.

CDR3 amino acids: CASSQFEYPPETQYF. CDR3 nucleotide sequence: TGCGCCAGCAGTCAATTCGAGTACCCGCCAGAGACCCAGTACTTC. V usage is TRBV23-1 and J usage is TRBJ2-5, with D unclear. TRBV23-1 is marked as an open reading frame, function uncertain. This CDR3 is built from 15 residues. V was shortened by 1 base and J by 4 bases, with 13 bases between the two germline ends.

The chain links TRBV11-1 to TRBJ1-5; D perhaps matches TRBD1 (6 bases). This CDR3 contains 15 residues. Between the trimmed V and J ends, which lost 2 bases and 0 bases, there was a span of 8 bases. Germline lookup yields CDR1 SGHAT and CDR2 FQDESV (reference sequence). This CDR3 is CASSLSGDSNQPQHF. The CDR3 nucleotides are TGTGCCAGCAGCTTATCAGGGGATAGCAATCAGCCCCAGCATTTT.